The rows below give T cell receptor beta chains drawn from one sample of a study of control samples from healthy donors and cancer patients. Repertoires were generated with immunoSEQ multiplex PCR, while TCRdb's copy carries only in-frame clones and drops some. The sample shows tens of thousands of clones, about 88% of them seen only once. Sequencing was performed on blood. The source is a woman aged 55-70 years in good health. Each CDR3 is given without its conserved first and last residue. D genes are given only for firm matches.

>.|TRBV9
ASSGGPPGFGGNEQY
>.|TRBV5-1
ASSEPNTEAF
>.|TRBV28
ASSSPGSGTEAF
>.|TRBV27
ASSLTREVHEQY
>TRBD2|TRBV7-9
ASSLGARTSGSINEQF
>TRBD2|TRBV24-1
ATDGERTSGGDTGELF
>.|TRBV5-1
ASSLGGMNTEAF
>.|TRBV10-1
ASSDRKGRLTDTQY
>.|TRBV5-1
ASSLDGSSLSGNTIY
>.|TRBV7-6
ASSQVGQPQH
>.|TRBV18
ASSPLEQATQY
>TRBD1|TRBV19
ASSIETGMGGYT
>.|TRBV7-2
ASSHDGARTEAF
>.|TRBV7-6
ASSLARGTEAF
>.|TRBV10-1
ASSEAQGRGGELF
>.|TRBV15
ATSRVVGTEQY
>.|TRBV20-1
SASWARTQY
>TRBD1|TRBV19
ASSDRERTEAF
>.|TRBV10-1
ASRATLNTEAF
>.|TRBV12-3/TRBV12-4
ASNTGRWDGYT
>.|TRBV28
ASSLAGRGGYT
>.|TRBV5-1
ASSLGRETQY
>.|TRBV7-9
ASSLLGRTGVSEAF
>.|TRBV5-1
ASSLVQAPYEQY
>TRBD2|TRBV2
ASSEQSGGAYEQY
>.|TRBV4-2
ASSQEGPGYLYNEQF
>.|TRBV7-6
ASSHIVNSRNTEAF
>.|TRBV11-3
ASTPPGGLNGYT
>.|TRBV29-1
SVEDGRLEQF
>.|TRBV19
ASSTPRVQAGYT
>TRBD1|TRBV10-2
ASSTGGSGNTIY
>.|TRBV20-1
SASIKRNTEAF
>.|TRBV15
ATSRPRDTEAF
>.|TRBV6-5
ASSYSGTDYEQY
>.|TRBV2
ASRLARDTGELF
>.|TRBV19
ASTDRSNSPLH